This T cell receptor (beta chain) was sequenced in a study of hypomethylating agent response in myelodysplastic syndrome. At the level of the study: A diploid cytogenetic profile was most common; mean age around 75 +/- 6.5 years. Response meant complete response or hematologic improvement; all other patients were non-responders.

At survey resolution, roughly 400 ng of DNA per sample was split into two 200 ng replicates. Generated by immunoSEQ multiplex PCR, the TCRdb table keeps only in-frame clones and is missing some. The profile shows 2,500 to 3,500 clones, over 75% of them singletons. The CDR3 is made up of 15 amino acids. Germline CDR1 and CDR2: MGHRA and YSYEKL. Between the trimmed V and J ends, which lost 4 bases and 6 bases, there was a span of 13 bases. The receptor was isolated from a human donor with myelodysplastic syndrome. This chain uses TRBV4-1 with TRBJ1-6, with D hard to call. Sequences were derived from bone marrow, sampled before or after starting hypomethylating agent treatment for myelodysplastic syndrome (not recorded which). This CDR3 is CASSPRMDPNSPLHF. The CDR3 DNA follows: TGCGCCAGCAGCCCAAGGATGGACCCTAATTCACCCCTCCACTTT.